This TCR beta chain was identified during a study of blood T cell repertoires in COVID-19. As originally analysed: Estimation of nucleated cell counts was performed using reference gene primer amplification. The protocol was immunoSEQ multiplex PCR, while the TCRdb copy is restricted to in-frame clones and leaves out a portion. The D gene and trimming were derived from the DNA, and the V and J assignments and clone size from that table. The data show under 100,000 clones, about 88% seen once. CDR1 and CDR2 (germline): LGHNA, YNFKEQ. This CDR3 region has 16 residues. The germline V and J ends were trimmed by 5 bases and 0 bases, with 14 bases remaining between them.

This chain connects TRBV4-2 to TRBJ1-5, with TRBD1 as a possible D gene (5 bases). This TCR came from a man aged 45-65 years with acute or convalescent COVID-19. Sequenced: peripheral blood. The CDR3 loop is CASSADSSHSNQPQHF. The CDR3 DNA sequence: TGTGCCAGCAGCGCAGACAGTTCCCATAGCAATCAGCCCCAGCATTTT.